This T cell receptor (beta chain) originates from a study of tumor-infiltrating lymphocytes in primary liver carcinoma. In the study overall: Tumor lesions were T1-T3 N0M0 and spanned about 4 to 10 cm.

Germline V lookup: CDR1 SQVTM, CDR2 ANQGSEA. The CDR3 has 11 amino acids. To note about this clonotype: The junction departs from germline at one end; a sequencing error may be responsible.

Unsorted bulk tissue of roughly 20-31 mg yielded co-extracted RNA and DNA. Starting from 450 to 500 ng of total RNA, TCR beta cDNA was produced with a primer in the constant region. It was through three nested multiplex PCR rounds of slightly modified ARM-PCR that TCR beta libraries arose. With TRBV1-TRBV30 forward primers and a C-beta reverse primer, the first two PCR rounds were run for 9 to 10 cycles each. MiXCR, run by TCRdb on the multiplex PCR reads, gives a single entry per CDR3 protein. The sample includes more than 95,000 distinct CDR3 sequences, roughly 80% of them seen just once. This clonotype was sampled from a man in his forties or fifties with primary liver carcinoma and hepatitis B virus infection. The sequenced material came from liver tumor tissue from sampling region 3. Subset described: tumor region T3, left-lateral pole. The chain couples TRBV29-1 to TRBJ1-1; no clear D. The CDR3, as DNA: TGTAGCGTGCGGAGCGGCACTGAAGCTTTCTTT. This translates into CSVRSGTEAFF.